This T cell receptor beta chain came from a study of T cells in Graves' hyperthyroidism and ophthalmopathy. The source of the PBMCs was more than 9.5 ml of fresh peripheral blood. At least ten counts were recorded for this clonotype. The source material, RNA transcripts, was used to amplify TCR beta CDR3 regions. The HTBI primer set was used in a first-round RT-PCR of the TCR CDR3. A single record per CDR3 protein comes from TCRdb applying MiXCR to the multiplex PCR reads. The data show roughly 500,000 distinct CDR3 sequences, approximately 16% seen once. This CDR3 is 14 amino acids long. The V and J ends lost 8 bases and 2 bases respectively, with 19 bases between them. The germline V gene encodes CDR1 DFQATT and CDR2 SNEGSKA (reference sequence).

Sequencing was performed on blood. The chain uses TRBV20-1 and TRBJ2-7; maybe TRBD1 (7 bases). This receptor was obtained from a woman aged 25-40 years with Graves' ophthalmopathy. CDR3 residues: CSSQTQGGTYEQYF. DNA for the CDR3: TGCAGTTCCCAGACCCAGGGGGGCACCTACGAGCAGTACTTC.